Following are 23 T cell receptor beta chains from one sample sequenced in a study of blood T cell repertoires in COVID-19. Using immunoSEQ multiplex PCR, the repertoire was profiled, and TCRdb retains in-frame clones only, with some absent. The table shows roughly 130,000 clones, with around 83% occurring only once. The sample was peripheral blood. The receptors stem from a man aged 30-40 years with COVID-19, enrolled during active disease.

Here the CDR3 DNA reads TGTGCCAGTAGGCGGTCCTCCTACGAGCAGTACTTC. As protein: CASRRSSYEQYF. The V call is TRBV14, the J call TRBJ2-7, with D uncertain. Trimming pared 9 bases from V and 0 bases from J, leaving 9 bases between. This CDR3 contains 12 residues. Germline-derived CDR1 and CDR2 are SGHDN and FVKESK.

The rearrangement uses TRBV4-3 and TRBJ2-6; no clear D. The germline V gene has CDR1 LGHNA and CDR2 YSLEER. The length of the CDR3 is 16 residues. Trimming removed 0 bases at V and 0 bases at J, with 6 bases between. The CDR3 protein is CASSQDLGSGANVLTF. The CDR3, as DNA: TGCGCCAGCAGCCAAGATCTCGGCTCTGGGGCCAACGTCCTGACTTTC.

This clone was found a few times. The rearrangement joins TRBV28 to TRBJ2-2; 7 bases are shared with TRBD1. CDR1 is MDHEN, CDR2 SYDVKM, per germline. The V and J ends lost 6 bases and 2 bases, in that order; junction bases with no gene match: 9. The CDR3 is made up of 16 amino acids. CDR3 bases: TGTGCCAGCAGGACCTCCGGGACAGCCAACACCGGGGAGCTGTTTTTT. Translated, it gives CASRTSGTANTGELFF. Variable domain in full (rest from reference TRBV28 and TRBJ2-2): DVKVTQSSRYLVKRTGEKVFLECVQDMDHENMFWYRQDPGLGLRLIYFSYDVKMKEKGDIPEGYSVSREKKERFSLILESASTNQTSMYLCASRTSGTANTGELFFGEGSRLTVL.

The rearrangement links TRBV3-1 (or the pseudogene TRBV3-2) to TRBJ1-4; tentatively, D is TRBD1 (5 bases). Germline assignment: CDR1 LGHDT and CDR2 YNNKEL (reference sequence). The ends were cut back, 1 base at V and 3 bases at J, with 9 bases in the middle. The CDR3 has 15 residues. CDR3 protein: CASSQAGGSNEKLFF. The CDR3 bases are TGTGCCAGCAGCCAAGCTGGGGGGTCTAATGAAAAACTGTTTTTT.

This rearrangement joins TRBV2 to TRBJ1-1; TRBD1 is a possible D gene (5 bases). V was trimmed by 6 bases and J by 4 bases, leaving 12 bases between them. This CDR3 comprises 13 residues. The germline gives CDR1 SNHLY, CDR2 FYNNEI. The DNA for the CDR3 is TGTGCCAGCAGGCCACAGGTTACCACTGAAGCTTTCTTT. This gives the protein CASRPQVTTEAFF.

The J gene is TRBJ1-3, the V gene TRBV28; D remains ambiguous. The germline gives CDR1 MDHEN, CDR2 SYDVKM. V gave up 8 bases and J gave up 0 bases, with 14 bases separating them. The CDR3 covers 15 residues. The DNA for the CDR3 is TGTGCCAGCTGTAGGCGGGCAGGCTCTGGAAACACCATATATTTT. Residues: CASCRRAGSGNTIYF.

This clone was counted once. The V and J genes are TRBV27 and TRBJ1-1; perhaps TRBD1 as D (6 bases). The germline V gene encodes CDR1 MNHEY and CDR2 SMNVEV (reference sequence). Trimming stripped 3 bases from V and 3 bases from J, with 11 bases between. This CDR3 contains 14 residues. DNA of the CDR3: TGTGCCAGCAGTTTGCGGGGGGCATACACTGAAGCTTTCTTT. The encoded protein is CASSLRGAYTEAFF.

The J gene is TRBJ1-4, the V gene TRBV5-1; TRBD1 is a possible D gene (5 bases). Germline CDR1 and CDR2: SGHRS and YFSETQ. The CDR3 is 15 residues long. Trimming removed 4 bases at V and 7 bases at J, with 17 bases between. The CDR3 DNA reads TGCGCCAGCAGCCAAACGGGGGATTTGGGTGAAAAACTGTTTTTT. As protein: CASSQTGDLGEKLFF.

The J gene is TRBJ1-2, the V gene TRBV6-5, with D possibly being TRBD1 (6 bases). The V gene's germline CDR1 is MNHEY and CDR2 SVGAGI. The CDR3 length is 15 residues. Trimming removed 2 bases at V and 5 bases at J, with 15 bases between. The CDR3: CASSYGGSKRYGYTF. CDR3 nucleotide sequence: TGTGCCAGCAGTTACGGGGGCAGCAAACGTTATGGCTACACCTTC.

The chain couples TRBV7-6 to TRBJ2-2, with D perhaps TRBD1 (5 bases). Trimming cost V 5 bases and J 1 base, with 8 bases left between them. Germline CDR1 SGHVS, CDR2 FNYEAQ. The CDR3 length is 14 residues. The CDR3 loop is CASSPQGNTGELFF. CDR3 sequence (DNA): TGTGCCAGCAGCCCTCAGGGGAACACCGGGGAGCTGTTTTTT.

The CDR3 DNA is TGTGCCAGCAGCCAAAGCACAGGAGTGTACTACGAGCAGTACTTC. Amino acid sequence: CASSQSTGVYYEQYF. The chain is built from TRBV14 and TRBJ2-7; perhaps TRBD1 as D (5 bases). This CDR3 region has 15 residues. Trimming took off 2 bases at V and 3 bases at J, with 14 bases between the two ends. Looked up from germline, CDR1 is SGHDN and CDR2 is FVKESK.

In DNA form, the CDR3 reads TGCAGCGTTGCTGGGACTAGCGGGAGGTCCTACAATGAGCAGTTCTTC. This gives the protein CSVAGTSGRSYNEQFF. The J gene is TRBJ2-1, the V gene TRBV29-1; 15 bases align to TRBD2. Germline V CDR1 and CDR2: SQVTM, ANQGSEA. The CDR3 runs 16 residues. V shed 4 bases, J shed 1 base, and the junction held 2 bases outside the gene matches.

This chain joins TRBV12-3 or TRBV12-4 and TRBJ1-3, with D unclear. The V gene lost 7 bases and the J gene lost 0 bases, with 7 bases spanning the gap. This CDR3 comprises 13 residues. DNA for the CDR3: TGTGCCAGCACCGAGAACTCTGGAAACACCATATATTTT. Its translation is CASTENSGNTIYF.

J is TRBJ2-7 and V is TRBV6-5, with 9 bases identical to TRBD2. CDR3 length: 15 amino acids. Trimming at V came to 6 bases and at J to 2 bases, leaving 8 bases not matched to a gene. The germline gives CDR1 MNHEY, CDR2 SVGAGI. The CDR3 sequence: CASSPPAGGAYEQYF. The CDR3 DNA sequence: TGTGCCAGCAGCCCCCCTGCGGGAGGGGCCTACGAGCAGTACTTC.

This clone occurred a few times. The gene calls are TRBV19 and TRBJ1-5; D not resolved. Trimming removed 5 bases from V and 2 bases from J, with 22 bases in between. From germline, CDR1 is LNHDA and CDR2 SQIVND (reference sequence). CDR3 length: 18 residues. The CDR3 sequence is CASSPSLGYEGGNQPQHF. CDR3 sequence (DNA): TGTGCCAGTAGTCCGTCCCTAGGGTACGAGGGCGGCAATCAGCCCCAGCATTTT.

The J gene is TRBJ1-3, the V gene TRBV25-1; D is perhaps TRBD1 (5 bases). The V gene lost 4 bases and the J gene lost 3 bases, with 16 bases spanning the gap. Germline V gene data show CDR1 as MGHDK and CDR2 as SYGVNS. This CDR3 comprises 16 residues. CDR3 nucleotide sequence: TGTGCCAGCAGTGCCCTTGGGGCAGGGATTGGAAACACCATATATTTT. Amino acids: CASSALGAGIGNTIYF.

The sample holds one count of this clone. The V gene is TRBV6-2 or TRBV6-3, the J gene TRBJ2-7; D is possibly TRBD2 (6 bases). Germline CDR1 reads MNHEY; CDR2 reads SVGEGT. The CDR3 spans 12 residues. V lost 5 bases and J 3 bases, leaving 8 bases between the germline ends. For the CDR3, the DNA is TGTGCCAGCAGTCCCGGGGGCTACGAGCAGTACTTC. It codes for CASSPGGYEQYF.

V and J are TRBV6-5 and TRBJ2-7; 8 nucleotides agree with TRBD1. The V segment lost 10 bases and the J segment 4 bases; nucleotides outside the gene matches: 9. From germline, CDR1 is MNHEY and CDR2 SVGAGI. The CDR3 is 13 amino acids. The CDR3 sequence: CATSADRVYEQYF. CDR3 bases: TGTGCCACGAGCGCGGACAGGGTTTACGAGCAGTACTTC.

The gene calls are TRBV14 and TRBJ1-2; D unclear. The CDR3 consists of 15 residues. The germline V gene has CDR1 SGHDN and CDR2 FVKESK. V was cut by 2 bases and J by 3 bases, with 13 bases left in between. CDR3 nucleotide sequence: TGTGCCAGCAGCCAAATCGCGGGCGTCCACTATGGCTACACCTTC. Its protein is CASSQIAGVHYGYTF.

This chain links TRBV20-1 with TRBJ1-1; D possibly corresponds to TRBD1 (5 bases). V lost 5 bases to trimming and J lost 6 bases, with 10 bases between them. Germline V CDR1 and CDR2: DFQATT, SNEGSKA (reference sequence). This CDR3 contains 11 residues. CDR3 DNA sequence: TGCAGTGCTGAGGGACTTTCTGAAGCTTTCTTT. Translated, it gives CSAEGLSEAFF.

The V call is TRBV10-3, the J call TRBJ1-1; no definite D call. V lost 4 bases to trimming and J lost 1 base, with 4 bases between them. The germline V gene encodes CDR1 ENHRY and CDR2 SYGVKD. The CDR3 covers 12 residues. The CDR3 is CAISVQNTEAFF. The CDR3 region has the DNA TGTGCCATCAGTGTCCAGAACACTGAAGCTTTCTTT.

The chain is built from TRBV6-4 and TRBJ2-7, with D hard to call. V lost 5 bases and J 6 bases, leaving 14 bases between the germline ends. CDR3 length: 13 amino acids. Germline V gene data show CDR1 as MRHNA and CDR2 as SNTAGT. CDR3 sequence: CASSFDQGGEQYF. In DNA form, the CDR3 reads TGTGCCAGCAGTTTCGATCAAGGCGGCGAGCAGTACTTC.

This chain uses TRBV5-1 with TRBJ2-7; the match to TRBD1 covers 7 bases. The CDR3 totals 14 residues. From germline, CDR1 is SGHRS and CDR2 YFSETQ. The J segment lost 3 bases and the V segment lost 0 bases, leaving 3 bases of the junction unmatched. DNA of the CDR3: TGCGCCAGCAGCTTGGGGGACAGCAACTACGAGCAGTACTTC. It translates to CASSLGDSNYEQYF. Using reference TRBV5-1 and TRBJ2-7 for the parts outside the CDR3, the full variable domain is KAGVTQTPRYLIKTRGQQVTLSCSPISGHRSVSWYQQTPGQGLQFLFEYFSETQRNKGNFPGRFSGRQFSNSRSEMNVSTLELGDSALYLCASSLGDSNYEQYFGPGTRLTVT.